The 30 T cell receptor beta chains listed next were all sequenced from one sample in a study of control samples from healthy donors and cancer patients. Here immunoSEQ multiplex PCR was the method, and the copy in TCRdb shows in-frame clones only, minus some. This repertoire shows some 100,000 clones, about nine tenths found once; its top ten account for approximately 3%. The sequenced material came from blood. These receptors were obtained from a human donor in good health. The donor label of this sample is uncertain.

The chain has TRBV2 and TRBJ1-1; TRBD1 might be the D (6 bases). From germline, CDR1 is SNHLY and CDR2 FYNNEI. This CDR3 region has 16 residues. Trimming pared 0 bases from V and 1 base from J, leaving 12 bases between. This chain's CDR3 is CASSEARGAGNTEAFF. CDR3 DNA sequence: TGTGCCAGCAGTGAAGCGCGGGGGGCAGGGAACACTGAAGCTTTCTTT.

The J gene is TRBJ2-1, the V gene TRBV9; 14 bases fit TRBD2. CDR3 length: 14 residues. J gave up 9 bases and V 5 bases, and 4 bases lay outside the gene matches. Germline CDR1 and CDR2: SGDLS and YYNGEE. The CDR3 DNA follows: TGTGCCAGCAGGACTAGCGGGGGGGCAGGTGAGCAGTTCTTC. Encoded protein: CASRTSGGAGEQFF.

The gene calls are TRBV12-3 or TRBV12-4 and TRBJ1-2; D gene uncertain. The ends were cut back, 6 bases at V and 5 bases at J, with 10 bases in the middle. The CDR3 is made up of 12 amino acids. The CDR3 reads CASSSTGYGYTF. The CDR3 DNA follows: TGTGCCAGCAGCTCGACGGGTTATGGCTACACCTTC.

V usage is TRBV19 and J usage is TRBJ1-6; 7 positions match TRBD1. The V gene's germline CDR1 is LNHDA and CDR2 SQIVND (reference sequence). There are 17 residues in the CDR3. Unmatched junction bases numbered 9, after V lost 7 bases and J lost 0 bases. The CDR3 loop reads CASTENRGSSYNSPLHF. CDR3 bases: TGTGCCAGTACCGAAAACAGGGGAAGCTCCTATAATTCACCCCTCCACTTT.

The CDR3 protein is CALSSGGLGAGTEAFF. DNA for the CDR3: TGTGCCCTCTCCTCGGGGGGGCTAGGAGCCGGCACTGAAGCTTTCTTT. The chain is built from TRBV10-3 and TRBJ1-1, with a weak D call TRBD1 (6 bases). From germline, CDR1 is ENHRY and CDR2 SYGVKD. With 11 bases removed from V and 4 bases from J, the gap between germline ends came to 26 bases. The CDR3 is made up of 16 amino acids.

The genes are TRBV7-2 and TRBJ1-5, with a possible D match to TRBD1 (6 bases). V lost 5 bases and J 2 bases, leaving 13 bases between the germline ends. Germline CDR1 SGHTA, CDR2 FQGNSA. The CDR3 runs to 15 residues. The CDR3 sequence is CASSRTGFGNQPQHF. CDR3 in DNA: TGTGCCAGCAGCAGAACAGGGTTCGGCAATCAGCCCCAGCATTTT. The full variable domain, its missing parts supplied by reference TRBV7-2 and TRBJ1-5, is GAGVSQSPSNKVTEKGKDVELRCDPISGHTALYWYRQSLGQGLEFLIYFQGNSAPDKSGLPSDRFSAERTGGSVSTLTIQRTQQEDSAVYLCASSRTGFGNQPQHFGDGTRLSIL.

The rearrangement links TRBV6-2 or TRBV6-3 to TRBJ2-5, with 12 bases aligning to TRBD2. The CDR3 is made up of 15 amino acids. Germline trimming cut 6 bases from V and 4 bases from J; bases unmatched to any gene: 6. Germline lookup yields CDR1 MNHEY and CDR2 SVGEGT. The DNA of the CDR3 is TGTGCCAGCAGCCCGCTGACTAGCGGGGGAGAGACCCAGTACTTC. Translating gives CASSPLTSGGETQYF.

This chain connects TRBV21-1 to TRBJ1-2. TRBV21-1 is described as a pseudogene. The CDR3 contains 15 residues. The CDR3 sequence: CASSKTGQGVYGYTF. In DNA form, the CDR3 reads TGTGCCAGCAGCAAAACGGGGCAGGGAGTCTATGGCTACACCTTC.

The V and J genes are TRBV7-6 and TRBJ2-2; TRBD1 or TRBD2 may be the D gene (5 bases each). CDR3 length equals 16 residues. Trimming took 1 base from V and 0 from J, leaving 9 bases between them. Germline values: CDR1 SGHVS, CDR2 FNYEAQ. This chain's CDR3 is CASSLGGGPNTGELFF. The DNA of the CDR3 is TGTGCCAGCAGCTTAGGTGGGGGACCGAACACCGGGGAGCTGTTTTTT.

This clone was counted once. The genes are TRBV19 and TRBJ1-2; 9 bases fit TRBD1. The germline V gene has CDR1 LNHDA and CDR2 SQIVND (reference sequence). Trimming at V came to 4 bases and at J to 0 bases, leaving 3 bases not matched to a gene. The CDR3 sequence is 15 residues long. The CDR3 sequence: CASSTDRGPNYGYTF. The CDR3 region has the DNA TGTGCCAGTAGTACGGACAGGGGCCCTAACTATGGCTACACCTTC.

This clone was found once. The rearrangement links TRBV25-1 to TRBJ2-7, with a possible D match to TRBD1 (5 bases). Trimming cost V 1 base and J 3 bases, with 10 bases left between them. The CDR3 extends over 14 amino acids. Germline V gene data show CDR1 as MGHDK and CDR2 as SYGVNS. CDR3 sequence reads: CASSESGPYYEQYF. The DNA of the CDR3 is TGTGCCAGCAGTGAATCAGGGCCCTACTACGAGCAGTACTTC.

The CDR3 reads CASEGLAGGEQYF. DNA for the CDR3: TGTGCCAGCGAAGGACTAGCGGGGGGCGAGCAGTACTTC. The chain uses TRBV2 and TRBJ2-7; 14 bases fit TRBD2. Trimming removed 8 bases from V and 6 bases from J; junction bases left unmatched: 3. The CDR3 sequence is 13 residues long. Germline V gene sequence: CDR1 SNHLY, CDR2 FYNNEI.

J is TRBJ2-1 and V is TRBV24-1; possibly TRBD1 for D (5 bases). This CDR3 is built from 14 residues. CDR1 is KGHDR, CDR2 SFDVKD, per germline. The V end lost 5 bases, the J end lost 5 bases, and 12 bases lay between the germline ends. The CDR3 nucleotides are TGTGCCACCAGTGGTGGACACCTTAACAATGAGCAGTTCTTC. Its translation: CATSGGHLNNEQFF.

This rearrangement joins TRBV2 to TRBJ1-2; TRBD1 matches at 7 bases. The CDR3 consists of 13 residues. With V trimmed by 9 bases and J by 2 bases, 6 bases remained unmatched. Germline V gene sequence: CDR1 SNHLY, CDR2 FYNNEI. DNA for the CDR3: TGTGCCAGTGCCGGACAGGCCAACTATGGCTACACCTTC. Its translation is CASAGQANYGYTF.

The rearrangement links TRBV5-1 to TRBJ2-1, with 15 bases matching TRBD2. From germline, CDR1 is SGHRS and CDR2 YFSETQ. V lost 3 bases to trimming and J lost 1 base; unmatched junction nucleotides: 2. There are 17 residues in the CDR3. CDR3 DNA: TGCGCCAGCAGCTCGGGACTAGCGGGGGGTTCCTACAATGAGCAGTTCTTC. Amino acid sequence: CASSSGLAGGSYNEQFF.

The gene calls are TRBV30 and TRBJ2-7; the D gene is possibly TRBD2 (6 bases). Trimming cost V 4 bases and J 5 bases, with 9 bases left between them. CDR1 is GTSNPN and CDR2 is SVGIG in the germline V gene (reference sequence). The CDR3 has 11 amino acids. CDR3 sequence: CAWTAGNEQYF. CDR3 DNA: TGTGCCTGGACCGCGGGGAACGAGCAGTACTTC.

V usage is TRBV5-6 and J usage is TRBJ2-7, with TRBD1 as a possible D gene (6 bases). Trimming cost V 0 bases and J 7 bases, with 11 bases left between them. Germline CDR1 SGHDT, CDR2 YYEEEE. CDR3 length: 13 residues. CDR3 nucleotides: TGTGCCAGCAGCTTGGACAGGGTCGGGGAGCAGTACGTC. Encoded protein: CASSLDRVGEQYV.

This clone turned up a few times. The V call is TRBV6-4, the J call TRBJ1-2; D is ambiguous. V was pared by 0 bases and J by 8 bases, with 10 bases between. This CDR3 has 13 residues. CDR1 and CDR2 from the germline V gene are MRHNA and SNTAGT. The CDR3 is CASSDSDLAGYTF. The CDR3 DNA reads TGTGCCAGCAGTGACTCGGACCTGGCCGGCTACACCTTC.

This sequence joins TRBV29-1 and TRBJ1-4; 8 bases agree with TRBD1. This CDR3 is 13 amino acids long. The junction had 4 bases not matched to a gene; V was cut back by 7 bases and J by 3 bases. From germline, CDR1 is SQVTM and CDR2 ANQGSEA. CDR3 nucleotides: TGCAGCGCCTCGACAGGGGCTAATGAAAAACTGTTTTTT. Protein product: CSASTGANEKLFF.

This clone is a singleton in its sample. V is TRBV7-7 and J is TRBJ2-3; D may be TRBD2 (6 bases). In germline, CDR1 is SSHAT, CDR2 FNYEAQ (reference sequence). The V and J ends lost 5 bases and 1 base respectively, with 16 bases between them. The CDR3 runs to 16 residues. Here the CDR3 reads CASSPGPPGGTDTQYF. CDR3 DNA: TGTGCCAGCAGCCCCGGACCCCCGGGGGGCACAGATACGCAGTATTTT.

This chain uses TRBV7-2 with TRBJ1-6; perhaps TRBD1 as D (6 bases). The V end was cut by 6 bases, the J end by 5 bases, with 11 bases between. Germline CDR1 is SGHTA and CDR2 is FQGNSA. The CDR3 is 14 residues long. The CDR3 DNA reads TGTGCCAGCAGTCCTGGACAGAATAATTCACCCCTCCACTTT. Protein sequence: CASSPGQNNSPLHF.

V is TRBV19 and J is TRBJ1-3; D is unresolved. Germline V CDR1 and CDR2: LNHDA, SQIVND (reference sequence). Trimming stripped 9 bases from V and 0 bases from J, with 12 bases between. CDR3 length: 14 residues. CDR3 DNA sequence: TGTGCCAGCCAAAGAGGACCCTCTGGAAACACCATATATTTT. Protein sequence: CASQRGPSGNTIYF.

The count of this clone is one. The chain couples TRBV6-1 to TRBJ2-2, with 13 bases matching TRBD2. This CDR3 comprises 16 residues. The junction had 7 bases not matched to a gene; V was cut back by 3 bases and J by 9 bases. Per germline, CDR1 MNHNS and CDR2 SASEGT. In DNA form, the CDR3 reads TGTGCCAGCAGTGATAGACTAGCGGGGGGTGGAAGGGAGCTGTTTTTT. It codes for CASSDRLAGGGRELFF.

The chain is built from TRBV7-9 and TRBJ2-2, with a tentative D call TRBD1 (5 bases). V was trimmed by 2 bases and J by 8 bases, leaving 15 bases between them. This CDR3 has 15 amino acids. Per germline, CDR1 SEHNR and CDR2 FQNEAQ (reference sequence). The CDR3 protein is CASSLSTGTPGELFF. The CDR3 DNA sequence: TGTGCCAGCAGCTTATCCACAGGAACACCGGGGGAGCTGTTTTTT.

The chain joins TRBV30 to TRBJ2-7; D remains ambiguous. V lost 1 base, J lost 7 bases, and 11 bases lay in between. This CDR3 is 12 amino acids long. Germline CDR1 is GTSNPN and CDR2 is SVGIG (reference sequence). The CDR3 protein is CAWSEGFREQYF. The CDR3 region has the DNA TGTGCCTGGAGTGAGGGTTTTCGAGAGCAGTACTTC.

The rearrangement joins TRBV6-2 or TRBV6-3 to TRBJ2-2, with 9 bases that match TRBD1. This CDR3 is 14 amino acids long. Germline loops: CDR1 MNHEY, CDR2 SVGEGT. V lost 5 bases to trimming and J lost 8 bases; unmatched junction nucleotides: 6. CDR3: CASSNYRGLGELFF. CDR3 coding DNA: TGTGCCAGCAGTAACTACAGGGGGCTGGGGGAGCTGTTTTTT.

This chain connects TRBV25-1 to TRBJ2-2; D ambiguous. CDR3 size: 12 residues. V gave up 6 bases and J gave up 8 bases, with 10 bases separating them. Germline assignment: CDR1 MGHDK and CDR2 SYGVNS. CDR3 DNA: TGTGCCAGCAGGGAAGGGCGTGGGGAGCTGTTTTTT. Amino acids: CASREGRGELFF. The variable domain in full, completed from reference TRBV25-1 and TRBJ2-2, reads EADIYQTPRYLVIGTGKKITLECSQTMGHDKMYWYQQDPGMELHLIHYSYGVNSTEKGDLSSESTVSRIRTEHFPLTLESARPSHTSQYLCASREGRGELFFGEGSRLTVL.

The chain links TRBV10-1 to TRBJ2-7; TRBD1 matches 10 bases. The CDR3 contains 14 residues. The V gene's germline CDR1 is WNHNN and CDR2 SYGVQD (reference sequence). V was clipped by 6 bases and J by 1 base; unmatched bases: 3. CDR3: CASRRDRGSYEQYF. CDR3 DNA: TGCGCCAGCAGGAGGGACAGGGGATCCTACGAGCAGTACTTC.

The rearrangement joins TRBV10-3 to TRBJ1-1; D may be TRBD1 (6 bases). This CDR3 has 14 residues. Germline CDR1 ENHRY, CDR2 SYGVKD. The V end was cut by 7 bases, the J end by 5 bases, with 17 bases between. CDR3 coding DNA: TGTGCCATCACAAGGGGGGGGGATTGGACTGAAGCTTTCTTT. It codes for CAITRGGDWTEAFF.

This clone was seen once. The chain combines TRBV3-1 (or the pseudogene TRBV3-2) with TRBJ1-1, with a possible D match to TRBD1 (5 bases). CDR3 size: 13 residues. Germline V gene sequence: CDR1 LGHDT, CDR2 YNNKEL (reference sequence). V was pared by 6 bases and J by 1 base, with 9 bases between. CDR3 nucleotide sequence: TGTGCCAGCAGAATTGACAGGAACACTGAAGCTTTCTTT. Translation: CASRIDRNTEAFF.